Sequencing of this T cell receptor (beta chain) was carried out in a study of identical twins. From the 5' RACE reads, TCRdb called clonotypes with MiXCR, one entry per CDR3 protein. The repertoire holds 450,000 or so distinct CDR3 sequences, about 24% seen once, with about 2.9% in the top ten. CDR3 length: 15 amino acids. Germline loops: CDR1 SGHTA, CDR2 FQGNSA. The V gene lost 5 bases and the J gene lost 2 bases, with 15 bases spanning the gap. This sample was shared with a second study, whose subject was T cells expressing NK-cell markers.

This clonotype was sampled from a woman aged 18-29 years in good health. Specimen: CD4+ T cells sorted from blood. The chain joins TRBV7-2 to TRBJ1-2, with D possibly TRBD1 on 6 matching bases. CDR3 in DNA: TGTGCCAGCAGCCCCGGGTGGGGGCAAAACTATGGCTACACCTTC. The encoded protein is CASSPGWGQNYGYTF.